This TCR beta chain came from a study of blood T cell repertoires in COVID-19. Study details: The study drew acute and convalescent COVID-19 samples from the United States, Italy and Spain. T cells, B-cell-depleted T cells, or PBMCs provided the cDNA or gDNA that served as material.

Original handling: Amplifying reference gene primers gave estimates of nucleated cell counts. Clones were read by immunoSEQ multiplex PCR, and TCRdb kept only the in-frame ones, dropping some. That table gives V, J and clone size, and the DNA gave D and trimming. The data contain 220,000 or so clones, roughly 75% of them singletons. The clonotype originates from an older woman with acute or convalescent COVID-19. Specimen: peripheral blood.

This chain's CDR3 is CASSEQGVHTGELFF. The CDR3 nucleotides read TGTGCCAGCAGTGAACAGGGGGTCCACACCGGGGAGCTGTTTTTT. V is TRBV2 and J is TRBJ2-2; 7 nucleotides agree with TRBD1. V trimming: 2 bases; J trimming: 3 bases; junction bases outside the gene matches: 3. This CDR3 is built from 15 residues. Germline CDR1 reads SNHLY; CDR2 reads FYNNEI.